This TCR beta chain was sequenced during a study of blood T cell repertoires in COVID-19. At the level of the study: Specimens from acute and convalescent COVID-19 originated in the United States, Italy and Spain.

Original data processing: Amplified reference gene primers provided the basis for estimating nucleated cell counts. Measured with immunoSEQ multiplex PCR; TCRdb has only the in-frame clones, and not every one. V, J and clone size reflect that table, while D and trimming were determined from the DNA. In the table there are a few hundred thousand clones, approximately 90% of which are singletons. This CDR3 has 14 residues. V lost 4 bases, J lost 5 bases, and 6 bases stayed unmatched. Germline V gene lookup returns CDR1 LGHDT and CDR2 YNNKEL (reference sequence). The study recruited people aged roughly 18 to 95 years across 20 to 30 US areas. What the recovered Cohort 3 donors had was two negative PCRs, clearance, or symptom resolution. The table lists this clone with a count of one.

This chain links TRBV3-1 (or the pseudogene TRBV3-2) with TRBJ2-5; 8 bases are a match to TRBD2. The sequencing input was PBMCs or T cells enriched from blood (not recorded which). This receptor was identified in a middle-aged woman who had recovered from COVID-19. The DNA of the CDR3 is TGTGCCAGCAGCCCCGGGGGGGCGGGTGAGACCCAGTACTTC. Translated, it gives CASSPGGAGETQYF.